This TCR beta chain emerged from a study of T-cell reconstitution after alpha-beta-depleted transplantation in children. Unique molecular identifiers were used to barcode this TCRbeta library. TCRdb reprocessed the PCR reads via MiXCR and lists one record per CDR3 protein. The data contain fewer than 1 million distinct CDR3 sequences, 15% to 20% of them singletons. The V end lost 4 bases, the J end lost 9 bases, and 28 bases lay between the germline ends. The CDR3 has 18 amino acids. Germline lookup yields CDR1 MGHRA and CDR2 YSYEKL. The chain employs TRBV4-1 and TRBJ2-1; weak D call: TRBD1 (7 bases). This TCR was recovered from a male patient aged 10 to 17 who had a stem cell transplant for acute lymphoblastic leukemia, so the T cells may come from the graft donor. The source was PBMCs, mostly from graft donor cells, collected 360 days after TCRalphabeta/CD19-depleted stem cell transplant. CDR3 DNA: TGCGCCAGCAGCCCGGGCGCGTGGCGGGAAATCAGGGACAGTGAGCAGTTCTTC. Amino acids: CASSPGAWREIRDSEQFF.